This passage covers 3 T cell receptor beta chains from one sample sequenced in a study of blood T cell repertoires in COVID-19. Sequencing used immunoSEQ multiplex PCR; TCRdb keeps in-frame clones, though not all of them. The sample records some 200,000 clones, about 79% being singletons. Sequenced: peripheral blood. The source of these receptors is a man in his forties or fifties with active or convalescent COVID-19.

V usage is TRBV28 and J usage is TRBJ2-5, with TRBD1 matching 7 bases. The CDR3 is 14 residues long. Per the germline V gene, CDR1 is MDHEN and CDR2 is SYDVKM. Trimming at V came to 6 bases and at J to 3 bases, leaving 7 bases not matched to a gene. CDR3 bases: TGTGCCAGCAGACCCCACGGGACAGAAGAGACCCAGTACTTC. Translation gives CASRPHGTEETQYF.

The rearrangement uses TRBV4-3 and TRBJ2-1, with TRBD1 as a possible D gene (7 bases). V was shortened by 3 bases and J by 8 bases, with 20 bases between the two germline ends. Germline CDR1 and CDR2: LGHNA and YSLEER. The CDR3 extends over 16 amino acids. CDR3 nucleotides: TGCGCCAGCAGCCAGGAAACCTCAGGGGGGCGCGATGAGCAGTTCTTC. This sequence encodes CASSQETSGGRDEQFF.

V and J are TRBV6-1 and TRBJ1-3, with no clear D. The ends were cut back, 6 bases at V and 4 bases at J, with 19 bases in the middle. This CDR3 has 16 residues. CDR1 is MNHNS and CDR2 is SASEGT in the germline V gene. Here the CDR3 reads CASRERREGAGNTIYF. The CDR3 region has the DNA TGTGCCAGCAGGGAAAGAAGGGAGGGTGCAGGAAACACCATATATTTT.